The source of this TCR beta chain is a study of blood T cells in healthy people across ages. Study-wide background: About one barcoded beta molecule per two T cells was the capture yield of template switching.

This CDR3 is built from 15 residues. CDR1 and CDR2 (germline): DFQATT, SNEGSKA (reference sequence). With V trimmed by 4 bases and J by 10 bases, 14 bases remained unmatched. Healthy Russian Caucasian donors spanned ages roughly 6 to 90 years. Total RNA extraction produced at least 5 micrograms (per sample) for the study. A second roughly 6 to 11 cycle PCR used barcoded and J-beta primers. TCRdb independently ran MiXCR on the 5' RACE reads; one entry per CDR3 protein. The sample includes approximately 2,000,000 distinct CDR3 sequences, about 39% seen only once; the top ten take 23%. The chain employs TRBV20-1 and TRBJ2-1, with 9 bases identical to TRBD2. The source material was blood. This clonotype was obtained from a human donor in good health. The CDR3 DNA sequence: TGCAGTGCTACCATAGTTGGCGGGGGGGCTGAAGAGCAGTTCTTC. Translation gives CSATIVGGGAEEQFF.